The 5 T cell receptor beta chains presented below share a single source sample, sequenced in a study of T-cell reconstitution after alpha-beta-depleted transplantation in children. Unique molecular identifiers were built into the TCRbeta library. One entry per CDR3 protein, called by TCRdb with MiXCR from the PCR reads. The sample has about 110,000 distinct CDR3 sequences; about a tenth are singletons. The starting material was PBMCs from the stem cell graft donor, obtained from the stem cell graft. The receptors derive from a human donor who donated a stem cell graft to a child with acute lymphoblastic leukemia.

This clonotype occurred many times. V usage is TRBV9 and J usage is TRBJ2-2, with D hard to call. CDR3 size: 15 residues. V was shortened by 4 bases and J by 0 bases, with 10 bases between the two germline ends. Germline V gene lookup returns CDR1 SGDLS and CDR2 YYNGEE. The CDR3: CASSPIGANTGELFF. In DNA form, the CDR3 reads TGTGCCAGCAGCCCTATAGGCGCGAACACCGGGGAGCTGTTTTTT.

This clonotype was found many times. This chain links TRBV20-1 with TRBJ2-5, with a tentative D call TRBD2 (6 bases). Germline V CDR1 and CDR2: DFQATT, SNEGSKA (reference sequence). V lost 4 bases, J lost 7 bases, and 13 bases lay in between. The length of the CDR3 is 12 residues. The CDR3 DNA reads as TGCAGTGCTATCGCCGGGCGGGGGACCCAGTACTTC. Translated, it gives CSAIAGRGTQYF.

Many counts were recorded for this clonotype. The gene calls are TRBV7-9 and TRBJ1-1; 9 positions match TRBD1. The CDR3 has 15 amino acids. The ends lost 5 bases at V and 1 base at J; junction bases unmatched: 5. Germline CDR1 reads SEHNR; CDR2 reads FQNEAQ (reference sequence). CDR3 DNA sequence: TGTGCCAGCAGCCAAGGGACAGGGTCGAACACTGAAGCTTTCTTT. Amino acid sequence: CASSQGTGSNTEAFF.

Many counts were recorded for this clonotype. This chain joins TRBV5-1 and TRBJ1-5, with 9 bases identical to TRBD1. This CDR3 has 15 amino acids. V gave up 4 bases and J gave up 5 bases; unmatched junction bases: 7. Germline V gives CDR1 SGHRS, CDR2 YFSETQ. The CDR3 DNA follows: TGCGCCAGCAGCCTGTGGACAGGGGTCGATCAGCCCCAGCATTTT. This sequence encodes CASSLWTGVDQPQHF.

Regarding this clonotype: A much larger clone lies one base from this, so it may be a read error. The V call is TRBV30, the J call TRBJ2-1; perhaps TRBD2 as D (5 bases). The CDR3 runs to 14 residues. Germline V gives CDR1 GTSNPN, CDR2 SVGIG (reference sequence). V lost 2 bases, J lost 4 bases, and 12 bases lay in between. The CDR3 nucleotides are TGTGCCTGGAGTTGGGGAGACCAGTACAATGAGCAGTTCTTC. It encodes CAWSWGDQYNEQFF.